These 31 T cell receptor beta chains originate from one sample sequenced in a study of T cells in Graves' hyperthyroidism and ophthalmopathy. Amplified TCR beta CDR3 regions derived from RNA transcripts. The HTBI primer set served for first-round RT-PCR of the TCR CDR3. TCRdb re-analysed the multiplex PCR reads in MiXCR, keeping a single row per CDR3 protein. The sample consists of around 250,000 distinct CDR3 sequences, 13% to 15% of them appearing once. Sequenced sample: blood. Receptors originate from a middle-aged woman with Graves' hyperthyroidism that later progressed to Graves' ophthalmopathy.

The sample holds one count of this clonotype. The chain employs TRBV4-1 and TRBJ2-7; 10 bases match TRBD2. Looked up from germline, CDR1 is MGHRA and CDR2 is YSYEKL. The CDR3 covers 17 residues. V lost 1 base and J lost 5; bases outside the gene matches: 11. CDR3 amino acids: CASSQVGGGSGRHEQYF. The CDR3 bases are TGCGCCAGCAGCCAAGTTGGGGGGGGTAGCGGGAGGCACGAGCAGTACTTC.

This clonotype was seen ten or more times. The chain couples TRBV10-3 to TRBJ2-3, with 8 bases identical to TRBD1. The CDR3 contains 14 residues. Germline CDR1 ENHRY, CDR2 SYGVKD. The V gene end was trimmed by 6 bases and the J gene end by 2 bases; junction bases not matched to a gene: 4. The CDR3 protein is CAISWTGLTDTQYF. The CDR3 DNA is TGTGCCATCAGCTGGACAGGGCTCACAGATACGCAGTATTTT.

In its sample, this clonotype was seen many times. The chain couples TRBV28 to TRBJ2-5; 12 nucleotides match TRBD2. This CDR3 has 15 amino acids. Germline loops: CDR1 MDHEN, CDR2 SYDVKM. V shed 6 bases, J shed 13 bases, and the junction held 15 bases outside the gene matches. CDR3: CASSLRTSGVLPRYF. DNA for the CDR3: TGTGCCAGCAGCCTTCGGACTAGCGGGGTCCTGCCTCGGTACTTC.

In its sample, this clonotype was seen many times. CDR3 protein: CASSLVTGDSPLHF. DNA for the CDR3: TGTGCCAGCAGCTTAGTAACAGGGGATTCACCCCTCCACTTT. This chain connects TRBV11-2 to TRBJ1-6; 7 positions match TRBD1. Looked up from germline, CDR1 is SGHAT and CDR2 is FQNNGV. V lost 1 base and J lost 8; bases outside the gene matches: 2. The CDR3 consists of 14 residues.

This clonotype appeared many times. V is TRBV2 and J is TRBJ2-2; tentatively, D is TRBD2 (6 bases). Trimming stripped 5 bases from V and 0 bases from J, with 10 bases between. CDR1 and CDR2 from the germline V gene are SNHLY and FYNNEI. The CDR3 length is 15 residues. CDR3 in amino acids: CASSPGTANTGELFF. The DNA of the CDR3 is TGTGCCAGCAGTCCCGGGACTGCGAACACCGGGGAGCTGTTTTTT.

This clonotype occurred many times. V gene TRBV28 combines with J gene TRBJ2-1; 10 positions match TRBD2. CDR1 MDHEN and CDR2 SYDVKM come from the germline V gene. The V and J ends lost 7 bases and 0 bases, in that order; junction bases with no gene match: 12. The CDR3 has 18 amino acids. CDR3 DNA sequence: TGTGCCAGCAATGGGCCAGCGGGAGGGAGGGTCTCCTACAATGAGCAGTTCTTC. Protein: CASNGPAGGRVSYNEQFF. The full variable domain, in which reference TRBV28 and TRBJ2-1 provide the parts outside the CDR3, is DVKVTQSSRYLVKRTGEKVFLECVQDMDHENMFWYRQDPGLGLRLIYFSYDVKMKEKGDIPEGYSVSREKKERFSLILESASTNQTSMYLCASNGPAGGRVSYNEQFFGPGTRLTVL.

This clonotype was seen at least ten times. The rearrangement joins TRBV27 to TRBJ2-1; 9 positions agree with TRBD2. The CDR3 has 16 amino acids. V shed 6 bases and J 1 base; nucleotides not matched to a gene: 7. Germline V gene lookup returns CDR1 MNHEY and CDR2 SMNVEV (reference sequence). For the CDR3, the DNA is TGTGCCAGCAGCTCTAGCGGGACTCAATCCTACAATGAGCAGTTCTTC. Residues: CASSSSGTQSYNEQFF.

There are many counts of this clonotype. This rearrangement joins TRBV15 to TRBJ1-3; D not certain. The germline V gene encodes CDR1 LNHNV and CDR2 YYDKDF (reference sequence). V was clipped by 0 bases and J by 0 bases, with 3 bases between them. The CDR3 is made up of 14 amino acids. The CDR3 DNA is TGTGCCACCAGCAGAGATAGCTCTGGAAACACCATATATTTT. Translation: CATSRDSSGNTIYF.

This clonotype appeared many times. The gene calls are TRBV11-1 and TRBJ2-3, with 10 positions matching TRBD2. Germline lookup yields CDR1 SGHAT and CDR2 FQDESV (reference sequence). The V and J ends lost 5 bases and 4 bases, in that order; junction bases with no gene match: 9. This CDR3 region has 16 residues. The CDR3 protein is CASSQQPGLASDTQYF. As DNA, the CDR3 is TGTGCCAGCAGCCAACAACCGGGACTAGCGTCAGATACGCAGTATTTT.

This clonotype has at least ten counts. The chain is built from TRBV28 and TRBJ2-7, with 10 bases lining up with TRBD1. Germline CDR1 and CDR2: MDHEN and SYDVKM. The CDR3 sequence is 16 residues long. V lost 3 bases to trimming and J lost 2 bases; unmatched junction nucleotides: 7. As DNA, the CDR3 is TGTGCCAGCAGTTTTTCGCCAGGACAGGGGGCCTACGAGCAGTACTTC. Translation gives CASSFSPGQGAYEQYF.

The chain combines TRBV11-2 with TRBJ2-3; the match to TRBD2 covers 8 bases. Unmatched junction bases numbered 14, after V lost 7 bases and J lost 5 bases. Germline CDR1 reads SGHAT; CDR2 reads FQNNGV. The CDR3 length is 16 residues. CDR3: CASTSSWKAGEDTQYF. The CDR3 DNA reads as TGTGCCAGCACCTCTTCGTGGAAAGCGGGAGAAGATACGCAGTATTTT.

Regarding this clonotype: Just one base apart from a much larger clone, this may be a read error. The V gene is TRBV30, the J gene TRBJ1-5, with D possibly matching TRBD1 (5 bases). The CDR3 extends over 13 amino acids. Germline V gene sequence: CDR1 GTSNPN, CDR2 SVGIG (reference sequence). The CDR3, as DNA: TGTGCCTGTGGGGGAGGGAGCAGTCAGCCCCAGCATTTT. Its protein product is CACGGGSSQPQHF.

This clonotype was recorded many times. The chain employs TRBV10-3 and TRBJ2-1; the match to TRBD2 covers 9 bases. Trimming took 6 bases from V and 5 from J; bases not matched to a gene: 5. The CDR3 is 14 residues long. In germline, CDR1 is ENHRY, CDR2 SYGVKD. The CDR3 loop reads CAISQLAGDNEQFF. CDR3 DNA sequence: TGTGCCATCAGCCAACTAGCGGGTGACAATGAGCAGTTCTTC.

This chain joins TRBV12-3 or TRBV12-4 and TRBJ2-1; 14 bases match TRBD2. V lost 6 bases to trimming and J lost 9 bases; unmatched junction nucleotides: 4. The CDR3 spans 14 residues. The CDR3: CASSQTSGRGEQFF. DNA of the CDR3: TGTGCCAGCAGCCAGACTAGCGGGAGGGGTGAGCAGTTCTTC.

This clonotype was found many times. The chain combines TRBV20-1 with TRBJ1-4; D unresolved. V was clipped by 6 bases and J by 0 bases, with 11 bases between them. CDR3 size: 14 residues. From germline, CDR1 is DFQATT and CDR2 SNEGSKA (reference sequence). CDR3 loop: CSAHRTATNEKLFF. CDR3 DNA sequence: TGCAGTGCCCACCGGACGGCAACTAATGAAAAACTGTTTTTT.

In its sample, this clonotype was seen many times. This chain joins TRBV6-1 and TRBJ1-2; TRBD1 might be the D (5 bases). V was cut by 6 bases and J by 2 bases, with 10 bases left in between. The CDR3 is 13 amino acids. Germline lookup yields CDR1 MNHNS and CDR2 SASEGT. In nucleotides, the CDR3 is TGTGCCAGCAGGCTACAGGCCAACTATGGCTACACCTTC. Protein: CASRLQANYGYTF.

About this clonotype itself: A much larger clone is a single base away; this may be a read error. The chain links TRBV28 to TRBJ2-6; D possibly uses TRBD1 or TRBD2 (6 bases each). The CDR3 totals 15 residues. Germline CDR1 is MDHEN and CDR2 is SYDVKM. This CDR3 is CASSSTGTGVNVLTF. For the CDR3, the DNA is TGTGCCAGCAGTTCCACAGGGACGGGGGTCAACGTCCTGACTTTC.

This clonotype was seen repeatedly, ten times or more. V and J are TRBV28 and TRBJ2-3, with a weak D call TRBD1 (6 bases). Trimming took 2 bases from V and 4 from J, leaving 13 bases between them. The CDR3 is 15 residues long. CDR1 is MDHEN and CDR2 is SYDVKM in the germline V gene. CDR3 in DNA: TGTGCCAGCAGTTTACAGGGGCACAAAGCAGATACGCAGTATTTT. Translation gives CASSLQGHKADTQYF.

This clonotype was observed at least ten times. The V call is TRBV6-1, the J call TRBJ1-2; TRBD1 might be the D (5 bases). The length of the CDR3 is 14 residues. CDR1 MNHNS and CDR2 SASEGT come from the germline V gene. The germline V and J ends were trimmed by 6 bases and 6 bases, with 17 bases remaining between them. In DNA form, the CDR3 reads TGTGCCAGCAGCCGGGCCCAGGGATCGAATGGCTACACCTTC. Translation: CASSRAQGSNGYTF.

Ten or more counts support this clonotype. The rearrangement joins TRBV12-3 or TRBV12-4 to TRBJ2-7, with TRBD2 as a possible D gene (5 bases). The CDR3 is 14 amino acids. V lost 2 bases, J lost 2 bases, and 10 bases lay in between. DNA of the CDR3: TGTGCCAGCAGTTTATCGGGGTCCACCTACGAGCAGTACTTC. Translating gives CASSLSGSTYEQYF.

The chain uses TRBV7-8 and TRBJ2-1; 8 bases fit TRBD2. There are 16 residues in the CDR3. V lost 1 base, J lost 8 bases, and 10 bases stayed unmatched. Germline CDR1 and CDR2: SGHVS and FQNEAQ. For the CDR3, the DNA is TGTGCCAGCAGCTTAGGAGCGGGAGTTCTACGGTATGAGCAGTTCTTC. Translating it yields CASSLGAGVLRYEQFF.

The chain links TRBV3-1 to TRBJ2-3; no clear D. This CDR3 is 17 amino acids long. The V gene lost 0 bases and the J gene lost 1 base, with 14 bases spanning the gap. Per the germline V gene, CDR1 is LGHDT and CDR2 is YNNKEL (reference sequence). The CDR3 DNA reads TGTGCCAGCAGCCAAGAGATAGGAGCAACTGGCACAGATACGCAGTATTTT. This codes for CASSQEIGATGTDTQYF.

This clonotype was counted many times. This rearrangement joins TRBV18 to TRBJ1-1, with unresolved D. Germline V CDR1 and CDR2: KGHSH, LQKENI. Trimming removed 3 bases from V and 5 bases from J, with 7 bases in between. The CDR3 is made up of 12 amino acids. The CDR3 loop is CASSPSGTEAFF. The CDR3 DNA follows: TGTGCCAGCTCACCCTCCGGGACTGAAGCTTTCTTT. Complete variable domain (other parts from reference TRBV18 and TRBJ1-1): NAGVMQNPRHLVRRRGQEARLRCSPMKGHSHVYWYRQLPEEGLKFMVYLQKENIIDESGMPKERFSAEFPKEGPSILRIQQVVRGDSAAYFCASSPSGTEAFFGQGTRLTVV.

Ten or more counts support this clonotype. The chain is built from TRBV20-1 and TRBJ1-1; 8 nucleotides line up with TRBD1. The CDR3 totals 13 residues. V lost 2 bases, J lost 3 bases, and 2 bases stayed unmatched. Germline V gives CDR1 DFQATT, CDR2 SNEGSKA (reference sequence). CDR3 amino acids: CSARQDRDTEAFF. The DNA of the CDR3 is TGCAGTGCTAGACAGGACAGGGACACTGAAGCTTTCTTT.

This clonotype was recorded at least ten times. The rearrangement links TRBV5-1 to TRBJ1-1; D is perhaps TRBD1 (5 bases). The CDR3 extends over 19 amino acids. CDR1 SGHRS and CDR2 YFSETQ come from the germline V gene. Trimming shortened V by 4 bases and J by 3 bases, and 28 bases separated the two germline ends. The CDR3 nucleotides read TGCGCCAGCAGCCCCCGGGAGACTTCAAGAGGGGAGCGGGACACTGAAGCTTTCTTT. Translated: CASSPRETSRGERDTEAFF.

This clonotype appeared a few times. The rearrangement links TRBV6-6 to TRBJ2-1; 8 nucleotides agree with TRBD1. With V trimmed by 3 bases and J by 3 bases, 4 bases remained unmatched. From germline, CDR1 is MNHNY and CDR2 SVGAGI (reference sequence). This CDR3 is built from 15 residues. For the CDR3, the DNA is TGTGCCAGCAGTTATTCGGGACAGGACTACAATGAGCAGTTCTTC. Its protein product is CASSYSGQDYNEQFF.

This clonotype occurred many times. The J gene is TRBJ2-7, the V gene TRBV5-4, with D possibly matching TRBD1 (6 bases). The ends were cut back, 4 bases at V and 2 bases at J, with 16 bases in the middle. Germline CDR1 and CDR2: SGHNT and YYREEE (reference sequence). This CDR3 comprises 15 residues. CDR3 sequence (DNA): TGTGCCAGCAGCCCTAACCCGGACAGAGCCTACGAGCAGTACTTC. It is translated as CASSPNPDRAYEQYF.

This clonotype showed up many times. V gene TRBV18 combines with J gene TRBJ1-1; 7 nucleotides match TRBD1. This CDR3 comprises 14 residues. Germline V gene sequence: CDR1 KGHSH, CDR2 LQKENI. V trimming: 4 bases; J trimming: 3 bases; junction bases outside the gene matches: 5. CDR3 DNA sequence: TGTGCCAGCTCACGGGGACAGCAAGACACTGAAGCTTTCTTT. Residues: CASSRGQQDTEAFF.

This rearrangement joins TRBV20-1 to TRBJ2-1; 10 nucleotides line up with TRBD1. The trim removed 6 bases at V and 7 bases at J, leaving 9 bases unmatched. CDR3 length: 14 amino acids. Germline V gives CDR1 DFQATT, CDR2 SNEGSKA (reference sequence). CDR3 sequence (DNA): TGCAGTGCCACCGGGACAGGGGCTACGAATGAGCAGTTCTTC. Translation gives CSATGTGATNEQFF.

The CDR3 is CASSPGRGLFTYNEQFF. CDR3 DNA: TGTGCCAGCTCACCAGGGCGGGGGCTTTTTACCTACAATGAGCAGTTCTTC. The chain employs TRBV18 and TRBJ2-1, with D possibly being TRBD2 (7 bases). Germline lookup yields CDR1 KGHSH and CDR2 LQKENI. Trimming took 2 bases from V and 2 from J, leaving 16 bases between them. The CDR3 sequence is 17 residues long.

This clonotype was detected many times. The V and J genes are TRBV2 and TRBJ2-7, with D perhaps TRBD1 or TRBD2 (5 bases each). The V end lost 9 bases, the J end lost 6 bases, and 18 bases lay between the germline ends. This CDR3 has 13 residues. Germline-derived CDR1 and CDR2 are SNHLY and FYNNEI. CDR3 sequence: CASQVRGSGEQYF. In DNA form, the CDR3 reads TGTGCCAGTCAGGTGAGGGGATCAGGCGAGCAGTACTTC.